The sample holds many counts of the clone carrying this T cell receptor beta chain. Its antigen is as yet unknown. CDR3 size: 14 residues. Per the germline V gene, CDR1 is SGHRS and CDR2 is YFSETQ. V lost 4 bases to trimming and J lost 0 bases, with 7 bases between them. This sample was included in a study of identical twins. Study conclusions and caveats: Models came in too low on out-of-frame TCR alpha sharing in monozygotic twins. There were fewer insertions in abundant cord blood beta clonotypes, but memory repertoires showed no such pattern. The study found weaker excess twin sharing in beta out-of-frame sequences.

A universal primer site was incorporated via template switching, and the cDNA contained unique molecular identifiers. MiXCR was run by TCRdb on the 5' RACE reads, yielding one entry per CDR3 protein. The sample lists 550,000 to 800,000 distinct CDR3 sequences, just over 7% occurring once. The sample was also reused in another study, on yellow fever vaccine responses in identical twins.

The origin of this receptor is a woman aged 18-30 years in good health. The gene calls are TRBV5-1 and TRBJ1-4; D remains ambiguous. The sample taken for sequencing was PBMCs. In DNA form, the CDR3 reads TGCGCCAGCAGCCGTGGGGCAACTAATGAAAAACTGTTTTTT. It specifies CASSRGATNEKLFF. Complete variable domain (other parts from reference TRBV5-1 and TRBJ1-4): KAGVTQTPRYLIKTRGQQVTLSCSPISGHRSVSWYQQTPGQGLQFLFEYFSETQRNKGNFPGRFSGRQFSNSRSEMNVSTLELGDSALYLCASSRGATNEKLFFGSGTQLSVL.